These 27 T cell receptor beta chains came from one sample sequenced in a study of neoadjuvant anti-PD-1 for oral cavity cancer (dated by TCRdb to the early 2020s). Libraries were made using the immunoSEQ multiplex PCR assay. TCRdb stores this immuneACCESS table with in-frame sequences only. Part of the clones is absent; in the studies checked, under half of the shortfall reflects unresolved V genes, and no reason is known for the rest. In this sample the table shows roughly 46,000 clones, about 76% of which occur a single time. More than 4% of the sample rests with the top ten. The time point label of this sample denotes: after neoadjuvant nivolumab, at surgical resection. Material: PBMCs, obtained after nivolumab (anti-PD-1) treatment. Every receptor here comes from a person aged 35-79 years with oral cavity squamous cell carcinoma.

J is TRBJ1-5 and V is TRBV28; D perhaps matches TRBD1 (5 bases). Per germline, CDR1 MDHEN and CDR2 SYDVKM. CDR3 size: 15 residues. Trimming took 6 bases from V and 5 from J, leaving 17 bases between them. CDR3 nucleotides: TGTGCCAGCAGCTTGGGGCGTTTCAGCGATCAGCCCCAGCATTTT. As protein: CASSLGRFSDQPQHF. The variable domain in full, with the rest retrieved from reference TRBV28 and TRBJ1-5, is DVKVTQSSRYLVKRTGEKVFLECVQDMDHENMFWYRQDPGLGLRLIYFSYDVKMKEKGDIPEGYSVSREKKERFSLILESASTNQTSMYLCASSLGRFSDQPQHFGDGTRLSIL.

The gene calls are TRBV4-2 and TRBJ2-5; tentatively, D is TRBD2 (7 bases). The CDR3 spans 16 residues. Deletions cut 2 bases from V and 2 bases from J, with 15 bases between. From germline, CDR1 is LGHNA and CDR2 YNFKEQ. The CDR3 sequence is CASSQMGGAQQETQYF. CDR3 DNA: TGTGCCAGCAGCCAAATGGGGGGGGCCCAACAAGAGACCCAGTACTTC.

This chain connects TRBV20-1 to TRBJ1-1; D not resolved. In germline, CDR1 is DFQATT, CDR2 SNEGSKA (reference sequence). V was trimmed by 5 bases and J by 3 bases, leaving 7 bases between them. The CDR3 covers 11 residues. The CDR3 loop is CSALDDTEAFF. The CDR3 DNA sequence: TGCAGTGCTCTTGACGACACTGAAGCTTTCTTT.

The CDR3 DNA is TGTGCCAGCAGTGAGGGAAGATCCTATGGCTACACCTTC. Its protein product is CASSEGRSYGYTF. The chain joins TRBV6-1 to TRBJ1-2; D gene uncertain. The length of the CDR3 is 13 residues. Deletions cut 3 bases from V and 4 bases from J, with 9 bases between. CDR1 MNHNS and CDR2 SASEGT come from the germline V gene.

V usage is TRBV9 and J usage is TRBJ1-1; TRBD1 agrees at 7 bases. With V trimmed by 2 bases and J by 7 bases, 11 bases remained unmatched. Germline lookup yields CDR1 SGDLS and CDR2 YYNGEE. The CDR3 runs to 15 residues. The CDR3 DNA sequence: TGTGCCAGCAGCGTTTCTCCGGGACAGTACGATGAAGCTTTCTTT. Protein product: CASSVSPGQYDEAFF.

The chain links TRBV4-1 to TRBJ1-1; 7 nucleotides agree with TRBD1. Per germline, CDR1 MGHRA and CDR2 YSYEKL. The CDR3 has 15 residues. The V and J ends lost 7 bases and 1 base, in that order; junction bases with no gene match: 9. The DNA for the CDR3 is TGCGCCAGCACCCCCGCCGGACAGGCGAACACTGAAGCTTTCTTT. Translated: CASTPAGQANTEAFF.

This clone has only one observation. The rearrangement links TRBV18 to TRBJ2-7; D may be TRBD1 (7 bases). This CDR3 has 13 amino acids. Between the trimmed V and J ends, which lost 3 bases and 3 bases, there was a span of 9 bases. Germline values: CDR1 KGHSH, CDR2 LQKENI. For the CDR3, the DNA is TGTGCCAGCTCACCTCAGGGGGGCTACGAGCAGTACTTC. Translation: CASSPQGGYEQYF.

The chain is built from TRBV5-5 and TRBJ2-2; D may correspond to TRBD1 or TRBD2 (5 bases each). The CDR3 totals 17 residues. V lost 5 bases, J lost 2 bases, and 19 bases lay in between. From germline, CDR1 is SGHKS and CDR2 YYEKEE (reference sequence). The CDR3 DNA sequence: TGTGCCAGCAGAGGGGACGGCGCAAGGGTCAACACCGGGGAGCTGTTTTTT. It specifies CASRGDGARVNTGELFF. Full variable domain (rest looked up from reference TRBV5-5 and TRBJ2-2): DAGVTQSPTHLIKTRGQQVTLRCSPISGHKSVSWYQQVLGQGPQFIFQYYEKEERGRGNFPDRFSARQFPNYSSELNVNALLLGDSALYLCASRGDGARVNTGELFFGEGSRLTVL.

The chain uses TRBV30 and TRBJ2-7, with D perhaps TRBD2 (6 bases). Germline V gene lookup returns CDR1 GTSNPN and CDR2 SVGIG (reference sequence). The ends were cut back, 2 bases at V and 3 bases at J, with 14 bases in the middle. This CDR3 contains 14 residues. In DNA form, the CDR3 reads TGTGCCTGGAGTCCGTCGGGAGCCTTCTACGAGCAGTACTTC. It yields the protein CAWSPSGAFYEQYF.

This clone has a handful of counts. The genes are TRBV6-5 and TRBJ2-1; perhaps TRBD1 as D (6 bases). The germline V gene has CDR1 MNHEY and CDR2 SVGAGI. Deletions cut 5 bases from V and 2 bases from J, with 13 bases between. CDR3 length equals 15 residues. The CDR3 region is CASSKWDKPYNEQFF. CDR3 in DNA: TGTGCCAGCAGTAAATGGGACAAACCCTACAATGAGCAGTTCTTC.

This chain joins TRBV6-5 and TRBJ2-1; 11 bases are a match to TRBD1. V lost 5 bases to trimming and J lost 6 bases; unmatched junction nucleotides: 6. CDR1 and CDR2 (germline): MNHEY, SVGAGI. The CDR3 is made up of 15 amino acids. CDR3 in DNA: TGTGCCAGCAGTCCCACCGGGACAGGGGGCAATGAGCAGTTCTTC. Its translation is CASSPTGTGGNEQFF.

This chain uses TRBV6-5 with TRBJ1-2; 7 positions match TRBD1. This CDR3 is built from 13 residues. J was trimmed by 7 bases and V by 5 bases; bases with no gene match: 7. From germline, CDR1 is MNHEY and CDR2 SVGAGI. The CDR3 reads CASSHKGALGYTF. CDR3 sequence (DNA): TGTGCCAGCAGTCACAAGGGGGCGCTTGGCTACACCTTC.

The chain joins TRBV19 to TRBJ2-3; the D gene is possibly TRBD1 (6 bases). The CDR3 runs 13 residues. V shed 10 bases and J shed 0 bases, with 11 bases lying between them. From germline, CDR1 is LNHDA and CDR2 SQIVND (reference sequence). In DNA, the CDR3 is TGTGCCACCCTGGGGGCTAGCACAGATACGCAGTATTTT. This sequence encodes CATLGASTDTQYF.

The CDR3 DNA is TGTGCCAGCAGTGATGGGACAGTTACCTACGAGCAGTACTTC. Translated, it gives CASSDGTVTYEQYF. The chain links TRBV2 to TRBJ2-7, with 7 positions matching TRBD1. Looked up from germline, CDR1 is SNHLY and CDR2 is FYNNEI. Trimming cost V 3 bases and J 2 bases; bases outside gene matches: 4. The CDR3 length is 14 residues.

The chain links TRBV28 to TRBJ2-7, with 11 bases fitting TRBD1. V lost 6 bases, J lost 1 base, and 8 bases stayed unmatched. CDR3 length equals 16 residues. In germline, CDR1 is MDHEN, CDR2 SYDVKM. DNA of the CDR3: TGTGCCAGCAGCTCGGTTCGGGACAGGGGGTCCTACGAGCAGTACTTC. Translating it yields CASSSVRDRGSYEQYF.

This chain uses TRBV2 with TRBJ2-5; D remains ambiguous. V lost 6 bases, J lost 6 bases, and 14 bases lay in between. From germline, CDR1 is SNHLY and CDR2 FYNNEI. This CDR3 is 13 amino acids long. The CDR3 here is CASSSSGSKTQYF. The CDR3 DNA reads as TGTGCCAGCAGCTCCTCGGGCTCAAAGACCCAGTACTTC.

This clone appeared a single time. V and J are TRBV27 and TRBJ1-2; 7 positions agree with TRBD1. Germline-derived CDR1 and CDR2 are MNHEY and SMNVEV (reference sequence). After removal of 7 bases from V and 4 bases from J, the junction contained 12 bases not matched to a gene. This CDR3 comprises 15 residues. The CDR3 sequence is CASMSYQGEGYGYTF. The CDR3 DNA follows: TGTGCCAGCATGTCGTATCAGGGGGAAGGCTATGGCTACACCTTC.

Concerning this clone: The identical CDR3 is also encoded by other nucleotide sequences in the sample. V usage is TRBV5-5 and J usage is TRBJ1-5; 10 bases match TRBD1. Trimming removed 3 bases from V and 13 bases from J; junction bases left unmatched: 10. CDR1 and CDR2 (germline): SGHKS, YYEKEE (reference sequence). The CDR3 spans 14 residues. The CDR3: CASSSGQGIGAQHF. The CDR3 DNA reads TGTGCCAGCAGCTCGGGACAGGGGATAGGGGCTCAGCATTTT. The complete variable domain, with remaining parts taken from reference TRBV5-5 and TRBJ1-5, reads DAGVTQSPTHLIKTRGQQVTLRCSPISGHKSVSWYQQVLGQGPQFIFQYYEKEERGRGNFPDRFSARQFPNYSSELNVNALLLGDSALYLCASSSGQGIGAQHFGDGTRLSIL.

The chain employs TRBV5-5 and TRBJ2-2, with 8 bases identical to TRBD2. Trimming at V came to 0 bases and at J to 3 bases, leaving 1 base not matched to a gene. Germline values: CDR1 SGHKS, CDR2 YYEKEE (reference sequence). The CDR3 extends over 15 amino acids. The CDR3 nucleotides are TGTGCCAGCAGCTTGGCGGGGGGGTACACCGGGGAGCTGTTTTTT. Translation gives CASSLAGGYTGELFF.

The chain joins TRBV5-1 to TRBJ1-3; TRBD1 matches 8 bases. Germline V gene sequence: CDR1 SGHRS, CDR2 YFSETQ. The length of the CDR3 is 16 residues. J was trimmed by 0 bases and V by 3 bases; bases with no gene match: 5. The CDR3 loop reads CASSSGTGSSGNTIYF. The CDR3 DNA follows: TGCGCCAGCAGCTCGGGGACAGGAAGCTCTGGAAACACCATATATTTT.

A single count supports this clone. The chain combines TRBV5-5 with TRBJ1-3; D is undetermined. V lost 6 bases, J lost 0 bases, and 13 bases lay in between. This CDR3 region has 15 residues. Germline V gene sequence: CDR1 SGHKS, CDR2 YYEKEE (reference sequence). The CDR3 reads CASTLLGGSGNTIYF. CDR3 in DNA: TGTGCCAGCACCCTGCTAGGCGGCTCTGGAAACACCATATATTTT.

J is TRBJ2-1 and V is TRBV4-2, with D perhaps matching TRBD1 or TRBD2 (6 bases each). CDR1 and CDR2 from the germline V gene are LGHNA and YNFKEQ. This CDR3 comprises 17 residues. Trimming pared 0 bases from V and 2 bases from J, leaving 14 bases between. The DNA of the CDR3 is TGTGCCAGCAGCCAAGATCGATCGGGGGCCGCCTACAATGAGCAGTTCTTC. Its translation: CASSQDRSGAAYNEQFF.

In its sample, this clone was seen once. The chain links TRBV19 to TRBJ1-4; a weak D match, TRBD1 (6 bases). V was pared by 5 bases and J by 5 bases, with 15 bases between. CDR3 length: 15 amino acids. Germline lookup yields CDR1 LNHDA and CDR2 SQIVND (reference sequence). The CDR3 sequence: CASSSGGGDNEKLFF. CDR3 bases: TGTGCCAGTAGTTCCGGCGGGGGCGACAATGAAAAACTGTTTTTT.

The genes are TRBV7-9 and TRBJ2-7; 7 bases are a match to TRBD1. Germline V CDR1 and CDR2: SEHNR, FQNEAQ (reference sequence). The CDR3 is 15 residues long. After removal of 6 bases from V and 4 bases from J, the junction contained 12 bases not matched to a gene. CDR3 amino acids: CASSNRGGIGYEQYF. CDR3 sequence (DNA): TGTGCCAGCAGTAACAGGGGTGGAATCGGGTACGAGCAGTACTTC.

V is TRBV11-3 and J is TRBJ2-5, with 7 bases matching TRBD1. V dropped 1 base and J dropped 1; count of bases not matched to a gene: 6. CDR1 is SGHNT, CDR2 YENEEA, per germline. The CDR3 length is 16 residues. As DNA, the CDR3 is TGTGCCAGCAGCTTAGGGTCAAGGGACAGCCAAGAGACCCAGTACTTC. It codes for CASSLGSRDSQETQYF.

V usage is TRBV5-1 and J usage is TRBJ2-7; D might be TRBD2 (5 bases). CDR3 length equals 14 residues. The germline gives CDR1 SGHRS, CDR2 YFSETQ. Trimming removed 2 bases from V and 0 bases from J, with 9 bases in between. In DNA form, the CDR3 reads TGCGCCAGCAGCTTCGGGGATAGCTCCTACGAGCAGTACTTC. Translating gives CASSFGDSSYEQYF.

This rearrangement joins TRBV6-4 to TRBJ2-1, with 9 bases identical to TRBD2. CDR3 length: 13 amino acids. The germline V gene encodes CDR1 MRHNA and CDR2 SNTAGT. The V segment lost 5 bases and the J segment 8 bases; nucleotides outside the gene matches: 4. The CDR3 nucleotides are TGTGCCAGCAGTAACTTAGCGGGGGATGAGCAGTTCTTC. Translating gives CASSNLAGDEQFF.